These 30 T cell receptor beta chains were sequenced from one sample in a study of regulatory T cells in long-lasting Graves disease. Arm-PCR of CDR3 regions with iRepertoire HTBI primers generated TCR beta libraries. TCRdb re-called the multiplex PCR reads with MiXCR, one entry per CDR3 protein. The sample contains a few hundred thousand distinct CDR3 sequences, about 22% of which appear only once. Time point of the sample: persistent/refractory GD, antithyroid drugs over 5 years with positive TRAb. Making the TCR library involved RNA that had been extracted from PBMCs. The specimen comprised peripheral blood mononuclear cells (PBMCs), sampled when the disease was refractory, from a patient treated with antithyroid drugs. These receptors originate from a female donor with Graves disease.

This clonotype was found many times. V usage is TRBV28 and J usage is TRBJ2-5, with a weak D call TRBD1 (7 bases). The CDR3 runs to 15 residues. The germline V and J ends were trimmed by 7 bases and 5 bases, with 20 bases remaining between them. The V gene's germline CDR1 is MDHEN and CDR2 SYDVKM. This CDR3 is CASIAGTAEGETQYF. The CDR3 DNA follows: TGTGCCAGCATTGCCGGGACAGCGGAGGGGGAGACCCAGTACTTC.

This clonotype was observed at least ten times. The genes are TRBV12-3 or TRBV12-4 and TRBJ1-1, with D maybe TRBD1 (5 bases). The CDR3 is 13 residues long. The V end lost 6 bases, the J end lost 5 bases, and 13 bases lay between the germline ends. The CDR3 nucleotides read TGTGCCAGCAGCCTAAGCAGGGTTACTGAAGCTTTCTTT. Translation gives CASSLSRVTEAFF.

This clonotype was counted ten times or more. The chain links TRBV5-6 to TRBJ1-6, with 8 bases identical to TRBD1. Per germline, CDR1 SGHDT and CDR2 YYEEEE. There are 14 residues in the CDR3. The junction had 1 base not matched to a gene; V was cut back by 4 bases and J by 4 bases. This chain's CDR3 is CASSGTGYNSPLHF. The CDR3 bases are TGTGCCAGCAGCGGGACAGGTTATAATTCACCCCTCCACTTT.

This clonotype was counted at least ten times. The chain joins TRBV12-3 or TRBV12-4 to TRBJ1-2; 10 nucleotides align to TRBD1. CDR3 length: 14 amino acids. V trimming: 6 bases; J trimming: 4 bases; junction bases outside the gene matches: 5. In nucleotides, the CDR3 is TGTGCCAGCAGCGGGACAGGGGCCCGCTATGGCTACACCTTC. Protein product: CASSGTGARYGYTF.

This clonotype was counted many times. The chain links TRBV24-1 to TRBJ1-2; D is ambiguous. V was clipped by 4 bases and J by 1 base, with 6 bases between them. Per germline, CDR1 KGHDR and CDR2 SFDVKD. The CDR3 runs 13 residues. Here the CDR3 reads CATSEDGNYGYTF. For the CDR3, the DNA is TGTGCCACCAGTGAAGACGGTAACTATGGCTACACCTTC.

This clonotype was seen a few times. The chain is built from TRBV6-1 and TRBJ2-7, with 14 bases lining up with TRBD2. The J segment lost 4 bases and the V segment lost 5 bases, leaving 7 bases of the junction unmatched. CDR3 length equals 16 residues. Germline values: CDR1 MNHNS, CDR2 SASEGT. This CDR3 is CASSYGTSGRRYEQYF. For the CDR3, the DNA is TGTGCCAGCAGTTATGGGACTAGCGGGAGAAGGTACGAGCAGTACTTC.

The CDR3 coding sequence is TGTGCCATCAGTGGGGCAGATGAAGCTTTCTTT. Amino acid sequence: CAISGADEAFF. The rearrangement joins TRBV10-3 to TRBJ1-1; D call uncertain. V was shortened by 4 bases and J by 7 bases, with 7 bases between the two germline ends. CDR1 is ENHRY and CDR2 is SYGVKD in the germline V gene. The CDR3 length is 11 residues.

The chain combines TRBV28 with TRBJ2-5, with TRBD1 matching 7 bases. The CDR3 runs 18 residues. Per the germline V gene, CDR1 is MDHEN and CDR2 is SYDVKM. V shed 8 bases and J 2 bases; nucleotides not matched to a gene: 20. CDR3 sequence (DNA): TGTGCCAGCTTTCAAACAATAAGAGGGACAGAGGCGCAAGAGACCCAGTACTTC. Translated, it gives CASFQTIRGTEAQETQYF.

This clonotype has just a few counts. The genes are TRBV20-1 and TRBJ1-1; D is unresolved. This CDR3 comprises 14 residues. V lost 6 bases and J 6 bases, leaving 20 bases between the germline ends. Germline CDR1 and CDR2: DFQATT and SNEGSKA (reference sequence). CDR3 coding DNA: TGCAGTGCCACCCAGGCAGGCGTTTCTTCTGAAGCTTTCTTT. Translating gives CSATQAGVSSEAFF.

The chain is built from TRBV6-1 and TRBJ2-3; possibly TRBD1 for D (6 bases). This CDR3 has 17 amino acids. Deletions cut 6 bases from V and 2 bases from J, with 21 bases between. CDR1 is MNHNS and CDR2 is SASEGT in the germline V gene. The CDR3: CASSPRTRTDYTDTQYF. The CDR3 DNA reads TGTGCCAGCAGCCCCCGGACCAGGACAGATTACACAGATACGCAGTATTTT.

This clonotype occurred many times. This chain connects TRBV7-2 to TRBJ2-5; D is ambiguous. Per germline, CDR1 SGHTA and CDR2 FQGNSA. Trimming shortened V by 3 bases and J by 3 bases, and 8 bases separated the two germline ends. The CDR3 sequence is 13 residues long. The CDR3 DNA is TGTGCCAGCAGCTTCTTTCTAGAAGAGACCCAGTACTTC. Amino acids: CASSFFLEETQYF.

This clonotype was observed many times. The genes are TRBV12-3 or TRBV12-4 and TRBJ1-1; no clear D. V was pared by 3 bases and J by 2 bases, with 7 bases between. This CDR3 region has 13 residues. The CDR3 protein is CASSFTGNTEAFF. CDR3 in DNA: TGTGCCAGCAGTTTTACGGGAAACACTGAAGCTTTCTTT.

This clonotype was detected ten times or more. V gene TRBV28 combines with J gene TRBJ1-2; D is ambiguous. V gave up 9 bases and J gave up 5 bases, with 13 bases separating them. CDR3 length: 12 residues. CDR1 and CDR2 (germline): MDHEN, SYDVKM. CDR3 region: CASQTETYGYTF. The CDR3 bases are TGTGCCAGTCAAACAGAGACTTATGGCTACACCTTC.

This clonotype was seen many times. This chain joins TRBV12-5 and TRBJ1-1; D is perhaps TRBD1 (5 bases). The CDR3 has 17 amino acids. With 2 bases removed from V and 3 bases from J, the gap between germline ends came to 19 bases. Germline loops: CDR1 LGHNT, CDR2 FRNRAP. CDR3 DNA: TGTGCTAGTGGTTTGTCATGGGGGGGGGAGACCCACACTGAAGCTTTCTTT. Translated: CASGLSWGGETHTEAFF.

There are many counts of this clonotype. The J gene is TRBJ1-1, the V gene TRBV28; D remains ambiguous. Germline V gives CDR1 MDHEN, CDR2 SYDVKM. This CDR3 has 17 residues. Trimming cost V 5 bases and J 0 bases, with 19 bases left between them. DNA of the CDR3: TGTGCCAGCAGTCCGTTCTGGACGGGCACCATGAACACTGAAGCTTTCTTT. Translated, it gives CASSPFWTGTMNTEAFF.

The rearrangement links TRBV5-1 to TRBJ2-1; the D gene could be TRBD1 or TRBD2 (5 bases each). With 0 bases removed from V and 7 bases from J, the gap between germline ends came to 11 bases. CDR1 is SGHRS, CDR2 YFSETQ, per germline. The CDR3 consists of 14 residues. DNA of the CDR3: TGCGCCAGCAGCTTGGTTGGGGGTATGAATGAGCAGTTCTTC. Its translation: CASSLVGGMNEQFF.

This clonotype was seen at least ten times. The rearrangement joins TRBV12-3 or TRBV12-4 to TRBJ2-5; 9 bases line up with TRBD2. V shed 2 bases, J shed 0 bases, and the junction held 10 bases outside the gene matches. This CDR3 contains 18 residues. CDR3 region: CASSLYGRGLAYQETQYF. DNA of the CDR3: TGTGCCAGCAGTTTATATGGTCGAGGACTAGCGTACCAAGAGACCCAGTACTTC.

This clonotype appeared many times. The chain employs TRBV27 and TRBJ2-5; weak D call: TRBD1 (5 bases). Trimming took off 5 bases at V and 5 bases at J, with 15 bases between the two ends. This CDR3 region has 14 residues. The germline V gene encodes CDR1 MNHEY and CDR2 SMNVEV (reference sequence). The CDR3 coding sequence is TGTGCCAGCAGTCCGGACACCCAGGGCGAGACCCAGTACTTC. This gives the protein CASSPDTQGETQYF.

This clonotype has at least ten counts. The rearrangement uses TRBV20-1 and TRBJ2-4; 7 nucleotides match TRBD1. This CDR3 has 15 amino acids. V shed 6 bases and J 0 bases; nucleotides not matched to a gene: 8. Germline assignment: CDR1 DFQATT and CDR2 SNEGSKA (reference sequence). CDR3 nucleotides: TGCAGTGCCAAAGGGGACAGCCAAGCCAAAAACATTCAGTACTTC. It encodes CSAKGDSQAKNIQYF.

This clonotype is termed hyperexpanded. The genes are TRBV2 and TRBJ1-2; D is unresolved. The CDR3 has 14 residues. V was cut by 4 bases and J by 4 bases, with 13 bases left in between. Germline V gene lookup returns CDR1 SNHLY and CDR2 FYNNEI. CDR3 DNA sequence: TGTGCCAGCAGTGCAATCGGGGTGAGCTATGGCTACACCTTC. Its translation is CASSAIGVSYGYTF.

The CDR3 DNA reads TGTGCCAGCAGTTTCTACCGACTATTTTGGGGGTTTGATGAGCAGTTCTTC. This codes for CASSFYRLFWGFDEQFF. The chain links TRBV6-2 or TRBV6-3 to TRBJ2-1; tentatively, D is TRBD1 or TRBD2 (5 bases each). Trimming stripped 4 bases from V and 8 bases from J, with 24 bases between. Germline V gene lookup returns CDR1 MNHEY and CDR2 SVGEGT. The CDR3 spans 17 residues.

This chain links TRBV7-9 with TRBJ1-1; TRBD1 might be the D (5 bases). Deletions cut 5 bases from V and 8 bases from J, with 15 bases between. Germline V gene lookup returns CDR1 SEHNR and CDR2 FQNEAQ (reference sequence). CDR3 length: 13 amino acids. The CDR3 protein is CASSPLERQEAFF. The CDR3 DNA follows: TGTGCCAGCAGCCCCCTTGAGCGACAGGAAGCTTTCTTT.

A few counts support this clonotype. The chain joins TRBV11-2 to TRBJ1-4; D call uncertain. V lost 0 bases to trimming and J lost 8 bases, with 7 bases between them. Looked up from germline, CDR1 is SGHAT and CDR2 is FQNNGV. The CDR3 runs 13 residues. The CDR3 sequence is CASSLDDMEKLFF. CDR3 in DNA: TGTGCCAGCAGCTTAGATGATATGGAAAAACTGTTTTTT.

This clonotype occurred many times. This chain connects TRBV28 to TRBJ2-7; possibly TRBD1 for D (6 bases). The CDR3 loop spans 14 amino acids. CDR1 and CDR2 (germline): MDHEN, SYDVKM. Trimming stripped 6 bases from V and 3 bases from J, with 15 bases between. The CDR3 DNA sequence: TGTGCCAGCAGACCTGGCCAGGACAGCTACGAGCAGTACTTC. Translating gives CASRPGQDSYEQYF.

This clonotype was counted only a few times. The gene calls are TRBV24-1 and TRBJ1-5; D unresolved. V lost 3 bases to trimming and J lost 10 bases, with 15 bases between them. CDR1 KGHDR and CDR2 SFDVKD come from the germline V gene. The CDR3 length is 14 residues. CDR3 in DNA: TGTGCCACCAGTGATCACAGTAATATCAGCCCCCAGCATTTT. Amino acids: CATSDHSNISPQHF.

The rearrangement links TRBV28 to TRBJ1-3, with 7 bases matching TRBD1. The germline V gene has CDR1 MDHEN and CDR2 SYDVKM. The CDR3 consists of 20 residues. Unmatched junction bases numbered 20, after V lost 6 bases and J lost 0 bases. CDR3 loop: CASRREAEGAFLSSGNTIYF. CDR3 bases: TGTGCCAGCAGACGCGAGGCGGAGGGGGCCTTCTTGAGCTCTGGAAACACCATATATTTT.

The chain carries TRBV3-1 and TRBJ2-3, with 9 nucleotides matching TRBD1. Germline CDR1 and CDR2: LGHDT and YNNKEL (reference sequence). V gave up 5 bases and J gave up 2 bases; unmatched junction bases: 8. The CDR3 runs 16 residues. The CDR3 protein is CASSSNRGHLTDTQYF. DNA for the CDR3: TGTGCCAGCAGCTCCAACAGGGGGCACCTCACAGATACGCAGTATTTT.

Points on this clonotype: Without the conserved terminal phenylalanine or tryptophan, this CDR3 likely stems from a read error. V is TRBV30 and J is TRBJ1-5; D might be TRBD1 (5 bases). Germline CDR1 and CDR2: GTSNPN and SVGIG (reference sequence). This CDR3 is built from 15 residues. V shed 2 bases and J shed 8 bases, with 19 bases lying between them. The CDR3 nucleotides read TGTGCCTGGAGTATCCAGGGAGGGATAGGGAAGCCCCAGCATCTT. Residues: CAWSIQGGIGKPQHL.

The gene calls are TRBV4-3 and TRBJ1-1; D is ambiguous. Germline-derived CDR1 and CDR2 are LGHNA and YSLEER. This CDR3 comprises 15 residues. Trimming left V 0 bases short and J 7 bases short, with 15 bases between. CDR3 DNA: TGCGCCAGCAGCCAAGACGGACCCTCTCTTGGTGAAGCTTTCTTT. Protein sequence: CASSQDGPSLGEAFF.

This clonotype has at least ten counts. V is TRBV20-1 and J is TRBJ2-5; possibly TRBD2 for D (5 bases). Germline loops: CDR1 DFQATT, CDR2 SNEGSKA (reference sequence). Trimming left V 1 base short and J 4 bases short, with 13 bases between. The length of the CDR3 is 14 residues. CDR3 in DNA: TGCAGTGCTAGAGCACTTCCGGCGGGAGAGACCCAGTACTTC. It translates to CSARALPAGETQYF.